This TCR beta chain was obtained from a study of cytomegalovirus exposure and HLA in healthy donors. Primers: 60 Vbeta forward and 13 Jbeta reverse. Data came from immunoSEQ multiplex PCR; TCRdb stores just in-frame clones and leaves some out. Here the sample spans 95,000 to 150,000 clones, roughly 80% being singletons. Study-wide findings and caveats: Analysis was carried out at a later point, and it linked a missense DCLRE1C variant to TCR beta V- and J-gene trimming.

Remarks on this clone: The antigen remains undetermined.

Germline CDR1 reads KGHSH; CDR2 reads LQKENI. The CDR3 length is 14 residues. After removal of 2 bases from V and 6 bases from J, the junction contained 5 bases not matched to a gene. Donors sampled were nominally healthy, though unrecorded immune exposures were likely. The clonotype originates from a woman aged 40 to 50 in good health and CMV-seropositive. Sequencing input: PBMCs. V usage is TRBV18 and J usage is TRBJ1-2, with TRBD1 matching over 8 bases. CDR3 loop: CASSPAGQEHGYTF. CDR3 sequence (DNA): TGTGCCAGCTCACCAGCGGGACAGGAGCATGGCTACACCTTC.